Below are 19 T cell receptor beta chains sequenced from a single sample in a study of T cell changes during pregnancy in multiple sclerosis. TCRdb keeps only in-frame clones here, not all; method: immunoSEQ multiplex PCR. The table includes around 63,000 clones, 80% to 95% detected once. The sample consisted of peripheral blood, taken in the third trimester of pregnancy. All receptors come from a female donor in good health, enrolled as a control in a pregnancy study.

This chain links TRBV28 with TRBJ2-3; 10 bases align to TRBD2. Per the germline V gene, CDR1 is MDHEN and CDR2 is SYDVKM. This CDR3 spans 14 amino acids. The junction had 5 bases not matched to a gene; V was cut back by 7 bases and J by 4 bases. The CDR3 loop reads CASTPAGGPDTQYF. The CDR3 nucleotides read TGTGCCAGCACCCCAGCGGGAGGGCCAGATACGCAGTATTTT. Combining the CDR3 with reference TRBV28 and TRBJ2-3 gives the whole variable domain DVKVTQSSRYLVKRTGEKVFLECVQDMDHENMFWYRQDPGLGLRLIYFSYDVKMKEKGDIPEGYSVSREKKERFSLILESASTNQTSMYLCASTPAGGPDTQYFGPGTRLTVL.

The rearrangement joins TRBV27 to TRBJ2-3, with 8 positions matching TRBD1. The V segment lost 6 bases and the J segment 3 bases; nucleotides outside the gene matches: 8. CDR1 is MNHEY, CDR2 SMNVEV, per germline (reference sequence). The CDR3 runs to 15 residues. The CDR3 spells CASSTGQGRTDTQYF. DNA of the CDR3: TGTGCCAGCAGCACCGGACAGGGAAGGACAGATACGCAGTATTTT.

The V call is TRBV5-1, the J call TRBJ2-7, with D perhaps TRBD1 (5 bases). This CDR3 is built from 13 residues. V was shortened by 0 bases and J by 3 bases, with 7 bases between the two germline ends. Germline CDR1 is SGHRS and CDR2 is YFSETQ. The CDR3 DNA is TGCGCCAGCAGCTTGGGACAGTACTACGAGCAGTACTTC. This gives the protein CASSLGQYYEQYF.

This sequence joins TRBV15 and TRBJ2-2, with TRBD2 matching over 8 bases. This CDR3 contains 17 residues. Germline assignment: CDR1 LNHNV and CDR2 YYDKDF (reference sequence). With 0 bases clipped from V and 0 bases from J, the junction kept 3 bases outside the gene matches. The CDR3 region has the DNA TGTGCCACCAGCAGAGATTTGACTAGCGCGAACACCGGGGAGCTGTTTTTT. Protein sequence: CATSRDLTSANTGELFF.

The chain joins TRBV29-1 to TRBJ2-7; D not resolved. This CDR3 has 13 amino acids. Germline V gene sequence: CDR1 SQVTM, CDR2 ANQGSEA. The V end lost 4 bases, the J end lost 3 bases, and 13 bases lay between the germline ends. The DNA of the CDR3 is TGCAGCGTTGCCTTATCAGGAAACTACGAGCAGTACTTC. The encoded protein is CSVALSGNYEQYF.

The chain is built from TRBV28 and TRBJ2-5, with D maybe TRBD1 (7 bases). Trimming stripped 5 bases from V and 2 bases from J, with 15 bases between. The V gene's germline CDR1 is MDHEN and CDR2 SYDVKM. The length of the CDR3 is 15 residues. CDR3 bases: TGTGCCAGCAGTCGGCCACAGGGGACTCAAGAGACCCAGTACTTC. This sequence encodes CASSRPQGTQETQYF.

The V and J genes are TRBV19 and TRBJ2-5; TRBD2 aligns across 8 bases. Per the germline V gene, CDR1 is LNHDA and CDR2 is SQIVND (reference sequence). V gave up 3 bases and J gave up 5 bases; unmatched junction bases: 5. CDR3 length equals 14 residues. CDR3 sequence reads: CASSIEAGVETQYF. Here the CDR3 DNA reads TGTGCCAGTAGTATCGAAGCGGGAGTGGAGACCCAGTACTTC.

This chain links TRBV29-1 with TRBJ2-3, with D possibly TRBD1 on 6 matching bases. Germline assignment: CDR1 SQVTM and CDR2 ANQGSEA. CDR3 length equals 17 residues. V gave up 4 bases and J gave up 2 bases, with 22 bases separating them. The CDR3 DNA sequence: TGCAGCGTTGTCTTTGTCATTAGCTACAGGGACACAGATACGCAGTATTTT. Its protein product is CSVVFVISYRDTDTQYF.

This clone has just a few counts. V is TRBV7-9 and J is TRBJ2-7; a possible D gene is TRBD2 (5 bases). Germline lookup yields CDR1 SEHNR and CDR2 FQNEAQ (reference sequence). V lost 2 bases to trimming and J lost 5 bases, with 7 bases between them. The CDR3 sequence is 12 residues long. The CDR3 region has the DNA TGTGCCAGCAGCTTAACGGGGAACGAGCAGTACTTC. Residues: CASSLTGNEQYF.

This clone occurred a few times. The V call is TRBV29-1, the J call TRBJ1-1, with 7 bases lining up with TRBD1. This CDR3 has 13 amino acids. J was trimmed by 0 bases and V by 5 bases; bases with no gene match: 3. The germline V gene encodes CDR1 SQVTM and CDR2 ANQGSEA. DNA for the CDR3: TGCAGCGTTTTGGACAGGTTGAACACTGAAGCTTTCTTT. It translates to CSVLDRLNTEAFF.

The CDR3 region has the DNA TGTGCCAGCAGTTACGAGGGGGACACTGAAGCTTTCTTT. Translated: CASSYEGDTEAFF. This chain uses TRBV6-5 with TRBJ1-1; TRBD1 might be the D (6 bases). V was clipped by 2 bases and J by 3 bases, with 7 bases between them. The CDR3 is 13 residues long. Germline values: CDR1 MNHEY, CDR2 SVGAGI.

This rearrangement joins TRBV7-2 to TRBJ1-2; tentative D call: TRBD1 (6 bases). V lost 5 bases to trimming and J lost 4 bases, with 11 bases between them. This CDR3 is 13 amino acids long. Germline V CDR1 and CDR2: SGHTA, FQGNSA. This CDR3 reads CASSPLGGYGYTF. In nucleotides, the CDR3 is TGTGCCAGCAGCCCACTAGGGGGCTATGGCTACACCTTC.

This clone came up once. V is TRBV5-1 and J is TRBJ2-7, with 7 positions matching TRBD1. The CDR3 has 13 residues. The V gene's germline CDR1 is SGHRS and CDR2 YFSETQ. Trimming at V came to 2 bases and at J to 5 bases, leaving 4 bases not matched to a gene. The CDR3 coding sequence is TGCGCCAGCAGCTTCGGACAGGAAGACGAGCAGTACTTC. This codes for CASSFGQEDEQYF. The whole variable domain, remainder taken from reference TRBV5-1 and TRBJ2-7, is KAGVTQTPRYLIKTRGQQVTLSCSPISGHRSVSWYQQTPGQGLQFLFEYFSETQRNKGNFPGRFSGRQFSNSRSEMNVSTLELGDSALYLCASSFGQEDEQYFGPGTRLTVT.

The V gene is TRBV9, the J gene TRBJ1-3; no clear D gene. The germline V gene has CDR1 SGDLS and CDR2 YYNGEE. Trimming took off 3 bases at V and 0 bases at J, with 13 bases between the two ends. This CDR3 comprises 16 residues. CDR3 loop: CASSAGSGRSGNTIYF. In nucleotides, the CDR3 is TGTGCCAGCAGCGCGGGAAGTGGGCGCTCTGGAAACACCATATATTTT.

The V call is TRBV19, the J call TRBJ2-1; possibly TRBD2 for D (6 bases). The ends were cut back, 5 bases at V and 15 bases at J, with 17 bases in the middle. Germline loops: CDR1 LNHDA, CDR2 SQIVND (reference sequence). The CDR3 has 12 amino acids. CDR3 sequence: CASSSRRELRFF. The CDR3 nucleotides are TGTGCCAGTAGTTCGCGACGGGAGTTACGGTTCTTC.

The V and J genes are TRBV2 and TRBJ1-2; D is perhaps TRBD1 (6 bases). Trimming cost V 3 bases and J 4 bases, with 9 bases left between them. Germline V gene lookup returns CDR1 SNHLY and CDR2 FYNNEI. The CDR3 is made up of 13 amino acids. CDR3 sequence reads: CASSEGRGYGYTF. The CDR3 bases are TGTGCCAGCAGTGAGGGCAGGGGCTATGGCTACACCTTC. Full variable domain (remainder filled in from reference TRBV2 and TRBJ1-2): EPEVTQTPSHQVTQMGQEVILRCVPISNHLYFYWYRQILGQKVEFLVSFYNNEISEKSEIFDDQFSVERPDGSNFTLKIRSTKLEDSAMYFCASSEGRGYGYTFGSGTRLTVV.

J is TRBJ1-2 and V is TRBV4-3; D perhaps matches TRBD1 (5 bases). Trimming took off 5 bases at V and 3 bases at J, with 13 bases between the two ends. Germline CDR1 is LGHNA and CDR2 is YSLEER. This CDR3 is built from 14 residues. The CDR3 region has the DNA TGCGCCAGCAGCACCCAGGGAGGCGACTATGGCTACACCTTC. Amino acid sequence: CASSTQGGDYGYTF.

The rearrangement joins TRBV28 to TRBJ1-5, with TRBD1 identical over 7 bases. Looked up from germline, CDR1 is MDHEN and CDR2 is SYDVKM. V lost 5 bases, J lost 7 bases, and 11 bases stayed unmatched. The CDR3 covers 15 residues. The CDR3 coding sequence is TGTGCCAGCAGTCCGCCGGGACAGAATATACAGCCCCAGCATTTT. It encodes CASSPPGQNIQPQHF.

This sequence joins TRBV5-4 and TRBJ2-3; tentatively, D is TRBD1 (5 bases). CDR3 length equals 14 residues. Germline V CDR1 and CDR2: SGHNT, YYREEE (reference sequence). V shed 2 bases and J shed 1 base, with 8 bases lying between them. The CDR3 here is CASSFSTGTDTQYF. DNA for the CDR3: TGTGCCAGCAGCTTTTCGACAGGCACAGATACGCAGTATTTT.